Sequencing of this T cell receptor (beta chain) was carried out in a study of cytomegalovirus exposure and HLA in healthy donors. The wider study: HLA-typed donors contributed 65 million to 85 million unique TCRs, which were held in an early data release. Study-wide results and caveats: Most of the CMV-associated TCR beta chains (in a later analysis) appeared to be HLA-restricted. In an earlier analysis, in approximately 630 donors, most V segments appeared productive either ~90% or ~30% of the time.

Looked up from germline, CDR1 is MNHNY and CDR2 is SVGAGI (reference sequence). CDR3 length: 14 residues. The V end lost 2 bases, the J end lost 3 bases, and 9 bases lay between the germline ends. A note on this clone: Its antigen remains unknown.

Primers included in the PCR were 60 Vbeta and 13 Jbeta primers. The method was immunoSEQ multiplex PCR; TCRdb's version includes in-frame clones alone and lacks a portion of them. This sample has 200,000 to 300,000 clones, with 82% found just once. The genes are TRBV6-6 and TRBJ2-3, with D uncertain. The specimen was PBMCs. This clonotype originated in a woman aged 40 to 49 in good health and CMV-seropositive. The CDR3 protein is CASSYPQITDTQYF. The CDR3 DNA reads TGTGCCAGCAGTTACCCCCAAATTACAGATACGCAGTATTTT.